This T cell receptor beta chain comes out of a study of cytomegalovirus exposure and HLA in healthy donors. Findings and caveats of the study: Highest at DRB1 and lowest at HLA-C, TCR association rates differed among HLA loci in a later analysis. Most CMV-associated TCR beta chains appeared HLA-restricted in a later analysis. Specific recognition of CMV antigens was confirmed in vitro for a few chains (all CMV-associated).

A multiplex PCR was run with 60 Vbeta primers and 13 Jbeta primers. Sequencing was performed with immunoSEQ multiplex PCR; in TCRdb, only in-frame clones are kept and a portion is missing. The sample lists 120,000 to 150,000 clones, roughly three quarters occurring once. A word on this clone: Its antigen is currently unknown.

The CDR3 is 14 amino acids. The germline CDR1 and CDR2 sequences are LNHDA and SQIVND (reference sequence). The V end lost 6 bases, the J end lost 0 bases, and 6 bases lay between the germline ends. This chain joins TRBV19 and TRBJ1-6; D gene uncertain. Sequenced input: PBMCs. The source is a woman aged 40 to 50 in good health and CMV-seronegative. For the CDR3, the DNA is TGTGCCAGTAGCCTAAGCTCCTATAATTCACCCCTCCACTTT. This encodes CASSLSSYNSPLHF.